The 23 T cell receptor beta chains given below trace back to one sample, sequenced in a study of control samples from healthy donors and cancer patients (dated by TCRdb to about 2020). Library creation used the immunoSEQ multiplex PCR assay. As stored in TCRdb, this immuneACCESS dataset retains in-frame rearrangements with V and J assigned. A fraction of the clones does not appear; measured against another copy, unresolved V genes explain less than half of the discrepancy, and the remainder lacks a known reason. This sample is represented by around 82,000 clones; about 89% of them were singletons. 20% to 25% of the sample belongs to the ten largest clones. Sample: blood. All receptors come from a man in his fifties or sixties in good health.

J is TRBJ1-1 and V is TRBV10-3; the match to TRBD1 covers 7 bases. The germline CDR1 and CDR2 sequences are ENHRY and SYGVKD. V shed 4 bases, J shed 3 bases, and the junction held 5 bases outside the gene matches. This CDR3 spans 14 amino acids. The CDR3: CAISGGRGDTEAFF. The CDR3 region has the DNA TGTGCCATCAGTGGTGGCAGGGGGGACACTGAAGCTTTCTTT.

J is TRBJ1-1 and V is TRBV2; a possible D gene is TRBD1 (5 bases). The V gene's germline CDR1 is SNHLY and CDR2 FYNNEI. V was shortened by 6 bases and J by 1 base, with 18 bases between the two germline ends. The CDR3 contains 16 residues. CDR3: CASRPYIGTRNTEAFF. CDR3 nucleotide sequence: TGTGCCAGCAGACCTTATATAGGGACCCGGAACACTGAAGCTTTCTTT. The full variable domain, with the rest looked up from reference TRBV2 and TRBJ1-1, is EPEVTQTPSHQVTQMGQEVILRCVPISNHLYFYWYRQILGQKVEFLVSFYNNEISEKSEIFDDQFSVERPDGSNFTLKIRSTKLEDSAMYFCASRPYIGTRNTEAFFGQGTRLTVV.

As DNA, the CDR3 is TGTGCCAGCAGCTTGCGGGGTGGGAATTCACCCCTCCACTTT. This encodes CASSLRGGNSPLHF. The chain uses TRBV5-4 and TRBJ1-6; D remains ambiguous. Looked up from germline, CDR1 is SGHNT and CDR2 is YYREEE (reference sequence). V lost 1 base, J lost 7 bases, and 9 bases lay in between. The CDR3 is 14 residues long.

Of note for this clone: The identical CDR3 is also encoded by other nucleotide sequences in the sample. This chain connects TRBV6-2 or TRBV6-3 to TRBJ2-5; 7 nucleotides align to TRBD2. Trimming took 5 bases from V and 5 from J; bases not matched to a gene: 2. Germline CDR1 and CDR2: MNHEY and SVGEGT. The CDR3 has 12 residues. The CDR3 protein is CASSPGGETQYF. The CDR3 DNA is TGTGCCAGCAGTCCCGGGGGGGAGACCCAGTACTTC.

This chain uses TRBV5-6 with TRBJ2-1, with D perhaps TRBD1 (6 bases). V lost 6 bases to trimming and J lost 5 bases, with 21 bases between them. Germline V gene sequence: CDR1 SGHDT, CDR2 YYEEEE. The CDR3 covers 16 residues. The CDR3 region is CASTPGAPGPHNEQFF. The CDR3 nucleotides are TGTGCCAGCACCCCAGGGGCCCCCGGCCCCCACAATGAGCAGTTCTTC.

V is TRBV27 and J is TRBJ2-2; no firm D call. The germline gives CDR1 MNHEY, CDR2 SMNVEV (reference sequence). The CDR3 covers 17 residues. V lost 1 base and J 0 bases, leaving 12 bases between the germline ends. In nucleotides, the CDR3 is TGTGCCAGCAGTTTATTCGCCGGAATTCCGAACACCGGGGAGCTGTTTTTT. Protein product: CASSLFAGIPNTGELFF.

CDR3 sequence (DNA): TGTGCCAGCAGCCGGGAGGACACCGGGGAGCTGTTTTTT. As protein: CASSREDTGELFF. The J gene is TRBJ2-2, the V gene TRBV7-3; 7 bases align to TRBD2. CDR3 length: 13 residues. Germline V gene data show CDR1 as SGHTA and CDR2 as FQGTGA. Trimming took 5 bases from V and 3 from J; bases not matched to a gene: 0.

This sequence joins TRBV11-2 and TRBJ2-3; 12 bases are a match to TRBD2. Germline CDR1 and CDR2: SGHAT and FQNNGV. Trimming took 5 bases from V and 4 from J; bases not matched to a gene: 10. The CDR3 covers 17 residues. This CDR3 is CASSQGLAGPISDTQYF. The CDR3 DNA reads as TGTGCCAGCAGCCAAGGACTAGCGGGACCTATTTCAGATACGCAGTATTTT.

Written as DNA, the CDR3 is TGTGCCAGCCAGACCGGGACTAGACGTTTCTACGAGCAGTACTTC. Its protein product is CASQTGTRRFYEQYF. V is TRBV6-5 and J is TRBJ2-7; 8 bases match TRBD2. Germline lookup yields CDR1 MNHEY and CDR2 SVGAGI. V shed 8 bases and J 3 bases; nucleotides not matched to a gene: 12. This CDR3 is 15 amino acids long.

V usage is TRBV15 and J usage is TRBJ2-5; 8 bases map to TRBD1. Losses at the gene ends were 1 base for V and 4 bases for J; bases not matched to a gene: 5. The germline V gene has CDR1 LNHNV and CDR2 YYDKDF (reference sequence). This CDR3 comprises 15 residues. This chain's CDR3 is CATSRGQGTGETQYF. CDR3 nucleotide sequence: TGTGCCACCAGCAGAGGACAGGGGACGGGAGAGACCCAGTACTTC.

J is TRBJ1-3 and V is TRBV18, with TRBD1 matching 8 bases. The CDR3 sequence is 13 residues long. Germline V gene lookup returns CDR1 KGHSH and CDR2 LQKENI. V shed 6 bases and J 8 bases; nucleotides not matched to a gene: 6. The CDR3 nucleotides are TGTGCCAGCTCCCAGGACAGGGTTGACACCATATATTTT. Translating gives CASSQDRVDTIYF.

The rearrangement uses TRBV4-2 and TRBJ1-4; unclear D gene. The CDR3 covers 13 residues. V was cut by 7 bases and J by 3 bases, with 9 bases left in between. Germline CDR1 is LGHNA and CDR2 is YNFKEQ. CDR3 amino acids: CASTSQPNEKLFF. The CDR3 DNA sequence: TGTGCCAGCACCTCGCAGCCTAATGAAAAACTGTTTTTT.

V is TRBV19 and J is TRBJ2-1; 8 bases map to TRBD1. CDR3 length: 17 residues. Unmatched junction bases numbered 8, after V lost 1 base and J lost 3 bases. CDR1 and CDR2 (germline): LNHDA, SQIVND (reference sequence). CDR3 DNA sequence: TGTGCCAGTAGTATAGGCAGGGGGCTGGAACGCTACAATGAGCAGTTCTTC. Amino acids: CASSIGRGLERYNEQFF.

This clone was detected only a few times. The V gene is TRBV24-1, the J gene TRBJ2-1, with 8 nucleotides matching TRBD2. With V trimmed by 9 bases and J by 15 bases, 15 bases remained unmatched. Germline-derived CDR1 and CDR2 are KGHDR and SFDVKD. The CDR3 sequence is 13 residues long. The CDR3 DNA reads as TGTGCCACCGGGCCTTCGGGAGGGGAGTTTATGTTCTTC. This translates into CATGPSGGEFMFF.

The chain is built from TRBV18 and TRBJ1-2, with 7 bases identical to TRBD1. This CDR3 spans 15 amino acids. V dropped 3 bases and J dropped 7; count of bases not matched to a gene: 11. Per the germline V gene, CDR1 is KGHSH and CDR2 is LQKENI. This CDR3 reads CASSPQLDRAIGYTF. The CDR3, as DNA: TGTGCCAGCTCACCCCAACTCGACAGGGCTATTGGCTACACCTTC.

J is TRBJ2-6 and V is TRBV5-6; perhaps TRBD2 as D (6 bases). V was clipped by 4 bases and J by 0 bases, with 14 bases between them. Germline CDR1 and CDR2: SGHDT and YYEEEE. The CDR3 sequence is 17 residues long. CDR3 sequence reads: CASSGGGTYSGANVLTF. CDR3 sequence (DNA): TGTGCCAGCAGCGGGGGAGGCACCTACTCTGGGGCCAACGTCCTGACTTTC.

The CDR3 spells CASSRQGRAEAFF. The CDR3 coding sequence is TGTGCCAGTAGTAGACAGGGGCGGGCTGAAGCTTTCTTT. The chain recombines TRBV19 with TRBJ1-1; 8 bases agree with TRBD1. V was clipped by 4 bases and J by 6 bases; unmatched bases: 4. The germline V gene has CDR1 LNHDA and CDR2 SQIVND (reference sequence). This CDR3 has 13 amino acids.

The rearrangement uses TRBV5-8 and TRBJ2-3, with 9 bases identical to TRBD2. This CDR3 is 16 amino acids long. The junction had 11 bases not matched to a gene; V was cut back by 4 bases and J by 5 bases. Germline values: CDR1 SGHTS, CDR2 YDEGEE. The CDR3 spells CASSPLGAGGQDTQYF. CDR3 DNA sequence: TGTGCCAGCAGCCCCTTAGGGGCGGGGGGGCAAGATACGCAGTATTTT.

This rearrangement joins TRBV3-1 (or the pseudogene TRBV3-2) to TRBJ2-7; D unresolved. The CDR3 loop spans 15 amino acids. Germline CDR1 is LGHDT and CDR2 is YNNKEL (reference sequence). Deletions cut 0 bases from V and 0 bases from J, with 9 bases between. The CDR3 nucleotides read TGTGCCAGCAGCCAAGACCCTCCTCCCTCCTACGAGCAGTACTTC. Protein product: CASSQDPPPSYEQYF.

This rearrangement joins TRBV28 to TRBJ2-5; TRBD2 aligns across 10 bases. Losses at the gene ends were 7 bases for V and 7 bases for J; bases not matched to a gene: 9. This CDR3 comprises 14 residues. CDR1 is MDHEN, CDR2 SYDVKM, per germline. The CDR3 region has the DNA TGTGCCAGCACCAAAGCGGGGGGGTGGGTGACCCAGTACTTC. Protein sequence: CASTKAGGWVTQYF.

This clone was counted between two and nine times. The chain uses TRBV4-2 and TRBJ1-4; D may be TRBD1 (5 bases). The CDR3 has 17 residues. From germline, CDR1 is LGHNA and CDR2 YNFKEQ. V lost 2 bases to trimming and J lost 0 bases, with 13 bases between them. CDR3 bases: TGTGCCAGCAGCCAAACCTCAGGGATCGCAACTAATGAAAAACTGTTTTTT. Protein: CASSQTSGIATNEKLFF.

This chain joins TRBV6-2 or TRBV6-3 and TRBJ2-1, with D perhaps TRBD2 (6 bases). V dropped 5 bases and J dropped 4 bases, with 9 bases sitting between them. Looked up from germline, CDR1 is MNHEY and CDR2 is SVGEGT. This CDR3 has 13 amino acids. In nucleotides, the CDR3 is TGTGCCAGCAGTCGCGGGGCGTACAATGAGCAGTTCTTC. Translation: CASSRGAYNEQFF.

The V and J genes are TRBV11-3 and TRBJ1-2; 12 nucleotides line up with TRBD1. CDR1 SGHNT and CDR2 YENEEA come from the germline V gene. The CDR3 is 17 amino acids. J was trimmed by 3 bases and V by 3 bases; bases with no gene match: 8. The CDR3 sequence: CASSLGDRGQVDYGYTF. The CDR3 nucleotides read TGTGCCAGCAGCTTGGGGGACAGGGGGCAAGTTGACTATGGCTACACCTTC.